This TCR beta chain was captured in a study of long-term antiretroviral therapy in people with HIV. Remarks on this clone: Its antigen is unknown.

Findings of the study overall: Comparison with controls showed narrower CDR3 length ranges in HIV repertoires.

Trimming shortened V by 4 bases and J by 5 bases, and 14 bases separated the two germline ends. CDR3 size: 15 residues. Germline CDR1 MNHNY, CDR2 SVGAGI (reference sequence). Samples were assayed with immunoSEQ v3.0 at survey level. Only in-frame clones appear in the TCRdb table, and some are missing; sequencing was by immunoSEQ multiplex PCR. Among roughly 35,000 clones listed, approximately 95% were seen once. This receptor was obtained from a woman between 45 and 60 years old with HIV. The source material was unsorted PBMCs, sampled 5 to 5.5 years after starting antiretroviral therapy. The V gene is TRBV6-6, the J gene TRBJ1-4, with D uncertain. The CDR3 nucleotides read TGTGCCAGCAGTTTCCGGTCCAACGGGAATGAAAAACTGTTTTTT. This gives the protein CASSFRSNGNEKLFF.